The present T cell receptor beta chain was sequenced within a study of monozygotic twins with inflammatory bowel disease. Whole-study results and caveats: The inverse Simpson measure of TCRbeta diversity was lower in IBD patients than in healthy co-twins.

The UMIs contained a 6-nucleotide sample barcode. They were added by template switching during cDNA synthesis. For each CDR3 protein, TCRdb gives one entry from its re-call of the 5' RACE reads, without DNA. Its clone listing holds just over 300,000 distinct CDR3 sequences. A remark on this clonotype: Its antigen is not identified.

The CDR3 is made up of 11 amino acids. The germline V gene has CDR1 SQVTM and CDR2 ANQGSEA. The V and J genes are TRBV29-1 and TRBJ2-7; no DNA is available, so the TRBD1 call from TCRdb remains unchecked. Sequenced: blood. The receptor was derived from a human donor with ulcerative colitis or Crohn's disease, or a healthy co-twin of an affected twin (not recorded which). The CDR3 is CSAQTGSEQYF.